Presented here are 8 T cell receptor beta chains from one specimen sequenced in a study of blood T cell repertoires in COVID-19. The protocol was immunoSEQ multiplex PCR, while the TCRdb copy is restricted to in-frame clones and leaves out a portion. This table holds 200,000 or so clones, about 90% found once. Sequencing was done on a sample of peripheral blood. Receptor source: a woman between 50 and 59 years old with acute or convalescent COVID-19.

This clone was detected only once. The rearrangement links TRBV7-2 to TRBJ2-7; TRBD1 agrees at 7 bases. V was pared by 3 bases and J by 5 bases, with 13 bases of the junction left unmatched. CDR1 and CDR2 from the germline V gene are SGHTA and FQGNSA. The CDR3 covers 16 residues. The CDR3 DNA is TGTGCCAGCAGCTTCGCCCGTCGACAGGGAAGCCACGAGCAGTACTTC. Translation gives CASSFARRQGSHEQYF.

The chain carries TRBV6-1 and TRBJ2-3; possible D gene TRBD1, 6 bases. The CDR3 has 15 amino acids. Germline V CDR1 and CDR2: MNHNS, SASEGT. Trimming left V 3 bases short and J 0 bases short, with 10 bases between. The CDR3 DNA reads TGTGCCAGCAGTGACAACAGGGTTAGCACAGATACGCAGTATTTT. It translates to CASSDNRVSTDTQYF.

The V and J genes are TRBV21-1 and TRBJ1-2. TRBV21-1 is flagged as a pseudogene. This CDR3 is 15 amino acids long. CDR3 DNA sequence: TGTGCCAGCAGCAAAGTTGGAGGGCTTGGAGATGGCTACACCTTC. Its translation is CASSKVGGLGDGYTF.

The chain couples TRBV3-1 (or the pseudogene TRBV3-2) to TRBJ1-1; D is possibly TRBD1 (6 bases). This CDR3 region has 14 residues. The germline CDR1 and CDR2 sequences are LGHDT and YNNKEL (reference sequence). V lost 3 bases and J 1 base, leaving 9 bases between the germline ends. The CDR3 nucleotides read TGTGCCAGCAGCCAGGCAGGGGCGAACACTGAAGCTTTCTTT. Its protein product is CASSQAGANTEAFF.

The chain combines TRBV5-4 with TRBJ2-6, with TRBD2 matching over 7 bases. Trimming removed 0 bases from V and 4 bases from J; junction bases left unmatched: 10. The CDR3 totals 18 residues. CDR1 and CDR2 (germline): SGHNT, YYREEE (reference sequence). The CDR3 bases are TGTGCCAGCAGCTTGGCCGGAGTGGGAGGGCCCGGGGCCAACGTCCTGACTTTC. Protein: CASSLAGVGGPGANVLTF.

The V gene is TRBV27, the J gene TRBJ2-5; 7 bases align to TRBD1. Germline trimming cut 5 bases from V and 4 bases from J; bases unmatched to any gene: 4. There are 13 residues in the CDR3. The germline V gene has CDR1 MNHEY and CDR2 SMNVEV (reference sequence). The CDR3 is CASSIRDRETQYF. The CDR3 bases are TGTGCCAGCAGTATCCGGGACAGAGAGACCCAGTACTTC.

The gene calls are TRBV6-2 or TRBV6-3 and TRBJ1-5; maybe TRBD1 (5 bases). V was clipped by 4 bases and J by 7 bases, with 14 bases between them. Germline V gene sequence: CDR1 MNHEY, CDR2 SVGEGT. The CDR3 has 14 residues. Written as DNA, the CDR3 is TGTGCCAGCAGTTGGGGCGGGGCCGGACAGCCCCAGCATTTT. Its protein is CASSWGGAGQPQHF.

This sequence joins TRBV27 and TRBJ1-3, with D unresolved. The CDR3 runs 17 residues. V lost 5 bases to trimming and J lost 3 bases, with 20 bases between them. CDR1 and CDR2 (germline): MNHEY, SMNVEV (reference sequence). The DNA for the CDR3 is TGTGCCAGCAGTCCGTTAGGAGGGCCAGTGAGTGGAAACACCATATATTTT. Encoded protein: CASSPLGGPVSGNTIYF.